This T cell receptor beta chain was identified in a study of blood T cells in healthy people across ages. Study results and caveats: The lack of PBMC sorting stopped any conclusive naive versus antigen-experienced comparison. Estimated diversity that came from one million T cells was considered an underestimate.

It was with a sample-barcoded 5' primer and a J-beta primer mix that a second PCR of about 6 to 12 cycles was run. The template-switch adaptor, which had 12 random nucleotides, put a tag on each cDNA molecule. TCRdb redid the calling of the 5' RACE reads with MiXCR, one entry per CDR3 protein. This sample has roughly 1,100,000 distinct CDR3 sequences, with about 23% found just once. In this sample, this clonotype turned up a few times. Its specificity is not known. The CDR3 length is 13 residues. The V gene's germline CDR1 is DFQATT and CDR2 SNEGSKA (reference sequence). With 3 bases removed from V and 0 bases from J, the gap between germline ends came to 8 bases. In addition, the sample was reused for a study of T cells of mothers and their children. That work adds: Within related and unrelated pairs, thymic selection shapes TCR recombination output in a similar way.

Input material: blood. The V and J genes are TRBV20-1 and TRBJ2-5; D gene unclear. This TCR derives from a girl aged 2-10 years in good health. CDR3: CSASPDNQETQYF. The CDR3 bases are TGCAGTGCTAGTCCAGATAACCAAGAGACCCAGTACTTC.